This TCR beta chain derives from a study of low-dose radiotherapy and immunotherapy resistance in tumors. Study in general: Ipilimumab 1 mg/kg every six weeks, together with nivolumab 240 mg every two weeks, was given intravenously to patients.

CDR3 length: 13 amino acids. Germline V gene lookup returns CDR1 MNHNY and CDR2 SVGAGI (reference sequence). Trimming cost V 7 bases and J 5 bases; bases outside gene matches: 6. Primers used for first-strand cDNA, a TRAV- and TRBV-specific set, covered both alpha and beta chains. Using a constant-region primer together with a V-primer adapter, TCRs were subjected to about 20 PCR cycles of amplification. The isolated mRNA underwent amplification through in vitro transcription. Via MiXCR, TCRdb re-called the reads, giving one row per CDR3 protein. Of about 80,000 distinct CDR3 sequences in the sample, less than 20% are singletons; the top ten hold 1.3% to 1.5%. This clonotype has ten or more counts. The time point here: after trial treatment. Treatment specified: LDRT plus nivolumab, ipilimumab, low-dose cyclophosphamide and aspirin (RACIN trial). Inclusion covered patients whose advanced solid tumors lacked tumor-infiltrating lymphocytes.

The chain employs TRBV6-6 and TRBJ2-7; 9 bases match TRBD1. The sequence came from a male donor with prostate cancer. The material was PBMCs, obtained after low-dose radiotherapy plus immunotherapy. The CDR3 here is CASKDRGLNEQYF. The DNA for the CDR3 is TGTGCCAGCAAGGACAGGGGATTAAACGAGCAGTACTTC.